This TCR beta chain was recorded in a study of T cell responses to AZD1222 COVID-19 vaccine. On the study more broadly: Whether given at about 4 or about 12 weeks, second doses were pooled.

Repertoires were generated with immunoSEQ multiplex PCR, while TCRdb's copy carries only in-frame clones and drops some. The sample holds 25,000 to 35,000 clones, about three quarters seen once. The CDR3 runs 16 residues. Germline V CDR1 and CDR2: LGHDT, YNNKEL (reference sequence). V was clipped by 0 bases and J by 4 bases; unmatched bases: 5. The source is an adult in good health. The chain is built from TRBV3-1 (or the pseudogene TRBV3-2) and TRBJ1-4, with 7 nucleotides matching TRBD1. Sequencing used peripheral blood, obtained on day 0 of AZD1222 vaccination. The CDR3 nucleotides read TGTGCCAGCAGCCAAGATACGGGACAGTATAATGAAAAACTGTTTTTT. Amino acids: CASSQDTGQYNEKLFF.